A single TCR beta chain is shown here with its context. As yet, its antigen is unknown. Per the germline V gene, CDR1 is SQVTM and CDR2 is ANQGSEA. V was shortened by 7 bases and J by 1 base, with 11 bases between the two germline ends. The length of the CDR3 is 12 residues. Produced via immunoSEQ multiplex PCR; TCRdb's table is partial and in-frame only. This sample has tens of thousands of clones, with almost 90% found just once. The data are from a study of OX40 agonist ivuxolimab in advanced cancers. Study in general: With a range of roughly 20 to 80, age averaged approximately 60 years, and 70% to 85% were male.

Findings and limits, study-wide: Both CD4+ and CD8+ T cell populations in blood had undergone clonal expansion by week 6 at 0.1 to 3.0 mg/kg. Researchers report that CD8+ T cells had, on average, more expanded clones than CD4+. The specificity for antigen of the expanded peripheral T cells was not determined.

This TCR was sampled from an adult with an advanced solid tumor such as melanoma, head and neck, liver or kidney cancer. The chain carries TRBV29-1 and TRBJ2-7; D might be TRBD1 (5 bases). The sample in question was CD4+ or CD8+ T cells sorted from blood, obtained in a trial of the OX40 agonist ivuxolimab. DNA for the CDR3: TGCAGCGCGAGACAGAGTTCCTACGAGCAGTACTTC. The encoded protein is CSARQSSYEQYF.